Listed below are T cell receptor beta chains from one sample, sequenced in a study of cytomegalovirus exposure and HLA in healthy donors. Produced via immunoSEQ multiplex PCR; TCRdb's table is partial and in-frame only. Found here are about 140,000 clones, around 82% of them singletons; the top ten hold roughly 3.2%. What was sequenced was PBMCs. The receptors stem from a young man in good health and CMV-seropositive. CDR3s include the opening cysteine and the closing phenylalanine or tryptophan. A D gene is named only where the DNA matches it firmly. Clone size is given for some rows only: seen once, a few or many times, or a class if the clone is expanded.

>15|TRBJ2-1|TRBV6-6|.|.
CASSYEGGVYNEQFF
TGTGCCAGCAGTTACGAGGGGGGGGTCTACAATGAGCAGTTCTTC
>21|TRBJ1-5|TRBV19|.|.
CASSIAHYPTSSDGKIRPQHF
TGTGCCAGTAGTATAGCCCACTATCCCACTTCCTCCGACGGTAAAATCAGGCCCCAGCATTTT
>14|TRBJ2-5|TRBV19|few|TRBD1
CASTSDRVGETQYF
TGTGCCAGTACCTCAGACAGGGTCGGAGAGACCCAGTACTTC
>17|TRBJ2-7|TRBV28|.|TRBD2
CASTPWGLAGGPGEQYF
TGTGCCAGCACTCCTTGGGGACTAGCGGGAGGGCCGGGAGAGCAGTACTTC
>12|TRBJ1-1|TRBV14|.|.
CASSHTGSEAFF
TGTGCCAGCAGCCATACAGGGAGCGAAGCTTTCTTT
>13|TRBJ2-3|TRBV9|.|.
CASRTGPGDTQYF
TGTGCCAGCCGTACTGGACCGGGGGATACGCAGTATTTT
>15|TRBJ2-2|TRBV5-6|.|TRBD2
CASSFGGGNTGELFF
TGTGCCAGCAGCTTCGGCGGGGGGAACACCGGGGAGCTGTTTTTT
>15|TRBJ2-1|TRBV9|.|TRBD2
CASSVGGLAGDEQFF
TGTGCCAGCAGCGTAGGGGGACTAGCGGGGGATGAGCAGTTCTTC
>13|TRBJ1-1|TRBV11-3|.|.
CASSGEGNTEAFF
TGTGCCAGCAGCGGGGAGGGGAACACTGAAGCTTTCTTT
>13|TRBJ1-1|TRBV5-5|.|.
CASSLGVNTEAFF
TGTGCCAGCAGCTTGGGCGTAAACACTGAAGCTTTCTTT
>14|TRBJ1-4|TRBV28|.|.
CATKSGGTNEKLFF
TGTGCCACCAAATCTGGAGGGACTAATGAAAAACTGTTTTTT
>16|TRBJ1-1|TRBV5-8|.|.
CASSLEPAQFAGEAFF
TGTGCCAGCAGCTTGGAACCGGCCCAATTTGCGGGTGAAGCTTTCTTT
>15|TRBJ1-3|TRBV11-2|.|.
CASRSLRGSENTIYF
TGTGCCAGCAGATCACTCAGGGGTTCTGAAAACACCATATATTTT
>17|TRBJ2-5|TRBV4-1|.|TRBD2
CASSLESGLAPSGTQYF
TGCGCCAGCAGCCTCGAGTCGGGACTAGCGCCTTCCGGGACCCAGTACTTC
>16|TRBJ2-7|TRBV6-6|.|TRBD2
CASSSTGTSGSYEQYF
TGTGCCAGCAGTTCCACCGGGACTAGCGGTTCCTACGAGCAGTACTTC
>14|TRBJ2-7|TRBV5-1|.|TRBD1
CASSLTGTGYEQYF
TGCGCCAGCAGCCTAACTGGGACAGGCTACGAGCAGTACTTC